This TCR beta chain was identified during a study of post-analysis software for immune sequencing data. Study summary: Relapsing-remitting, secondary progressive and progressive-relapsing courses of multiple sclerosis were included.

Study findings and constraints: People with multiple sclerosis had a significantly lower normalized Chao1 diversity than controls did. TRBV5-6, TRBV5-1 and TRBV20-1 were among roughly 5 TRBV segments more frequent in patients than controls.

Germline-derived CDR1 and CDR2 are SGHTA and FQGNSA. Trimming cost V 6 bases and J 2 bases, with 13 bases left between them. This CDR3 contains 14 residues. The library was made from cDNA and included unique molecular identifiers. TCRdb used MiXCR to reprocess the PCR reads, holding one entry per CDR3 protein. The data show hundreds of thousands of distinct CDR3 sequences, approximately 33% seen once. This clonotype was found a few times. The antigen is not known. The rearrangement uses TRBV7-2 and TRBJ2-5, with a weak D call TRBD1 (6 bases). This clonotype was obtained from a girl aged 5 to 17 with multiple sclerosis. The sequenced sample consisted of blood. The CDR3 is CASSRPGEQETQYF. The DNA for the CDR3 is TGTGCCAGCAGTAGGCCAGGGGAACAAGAGACCCAGTACTTC.